Listed below are T cell receptor beta chains from one sample, sequenced in a study of blood T cells in healthy people across ages. TCRdb recomputed calls from the 5' RACE reads with MiXCR, one row per CDR3 protein. The sample records around 1,900,000 distinct CDR3 sequences, around 40% being singletons. Sequencing used blood. The source is a human donor in good health. Both conserved end residues are part of each CDR3. A D gene is named only where the DNA matches it firmly. The size field is filled for only some rows; it gives once, few, many or a size class.

V gene,D gene,clone size,J gene,CDR3 DNA,CDR3 protein
TRBV7-2,NA,few,TRBJ2-7,TGTGCCAGCAGCTTAGTTGTCAGGGGCAACGAGCAGTACTTC,CASSLVVRGNEQYF
TRBV6-2/TRBV6-3,NA,NA,TRBJ2-1,TGTGCCAGCACCCTGACAGTGTACAATGAGCAGTTCTTC,CASTLTVYNEQFF
TRBV20-1,TRBD2,NA,TRBJ2-1,TGTAGTGCTAGCAGGACTAGCGGGGGGACCAATAAGCAGTTCTTC,CSASRTSGGTNKQFF
TRBV7-2,NA,NA,TRBJ2-3,TGTGCCAGCAGCTTAGAGGTAGCAAGCACAGATACGCAGTATTTT,CASSLEVASTDTQYF
TRBV6-2/TRBV6-3,TRBD2,NA,TRBJ2-5,TGTGCCAGCAGTTACCGGCTAGCGGGGCAGTACTTC,CASSYRLAGQYF
TRBV5-1,NA,NA,TRBJ1-2,TGCGCCAGCACCTCCCTAGGGGGGTCGAGTGGCTACACCTTC,CASTSLGGSSGYTF
TRBV6-6,NA,once,TRBJ2-1,TGTGCCAGCAGCGAGGGGAGTCGCTCCTACAATGAGCAGTTCTTC,CASSEGSRSYNEQFF
TRBV12-5,NA,few,TRBJ1-2,TGTGCTAGTGGACCCCCCGGTCCAGTAGGAGGCTACACCTTC,CASGPPGPVGGYTF
TRBV6-6,TRBD1,NA,TRBJ1-5,TGTGCCAGCCACCGGGTCCTAAGACAGGGAGGGGATCAGCCCCAGCATTTT,CASHRVLRQGGDQPQHF
TRBV10-3,NA,NA,TRBJ2-5,TGTGCCTCAAAAGGGACTCAAGAGACCCAGTACTTC,CASKGTQETQYF
TRBV20-1,NA,once,TRBJ1-1,TGCAGTGCTCTTGGGGTAGACACTGAAGCTTTCTTT,CSALGVDTEAFF
TRBV10-3,NA,NA,TRBJ1-2,TGTGCCATCAGTGATTCTAGTTTTGGTGGCTACACCTTC,CAISDSSFGGYTF
TRBV7-2,NA,few,TRBJ2-3,TGTGCCAGCAGCGGGTACACGGGGGGCGTCACAGATACGCAGTATTTT,CASSGYTGGVTDTQYF
TRBV4-1,NA,NA,TRBJ2-3,TGCGCCAGCAGTCTCAGAGTGGGTAGCACAGATACGCAGTATTTT,CASSLRVGSTDTQYF
TRBV28,NA,NA,TRBJ1-4,TGTGCCAGCAGCTTTATACGACAGAACACTAATGAAAAACTGTTTTTT,CASSFIRQNTNEKLFF
TRBV4-2,NA,NA,TRBJ2-4,TGTGCCAGCAGCCGTACCAGCTACGGGCAGTACTTC,CASSRTSYGQYF
TRBV6-6,NA,NA,TRBJ1-1,TGTGCCAGCAGTTACTTCAAGAACACTGAAGCTTTCTTT,CASSYFKNTEAFF
TRBV29-1,NA,many,TRBJ2-7,TGCAGCGTTGAGGAAGGAACCTACGAGCAGTACTTC,CSVEEGTYEQYF
TRBV25-1,NA,few,TRBJ1-2,TGTGCCAGCAGTGAAGGACCATATGGGACTAACTATGGCTACACCTTC,CASSEGPYGTNYGYTF
TRBV20-1,TRBD1,NA,TRBJ2-7,TGCAGTGCTACGGGACAGTCCTACGAGCAGTACTTC,CSATGQSYEQYF
TRBV5-1,TRBD1,NA,TRBJ2-2,TGCGCCAGCAGCGCACCCGGGACAGGGATGCTACTGGAGCTGTTTTTT,CASSAPGTGMLLELFF
TRBV20-1,TRBD1,NA,TRBJ2-3,TGCAGTGCTAGTCCCCTAGGGGGCGGTGCAGATACGCAGTATTTT,CSASPLGGGADTQYF
TRBV29-1,TRBD2,NA,TRBJ2-1,TGCAGCGTTGGAGCGGGGGAGAGTGAGCAGTTCTTC,CSVGAGESEQFF
TRBV7-2,NA,few,TRBJ2-1,TGTGCCAGCAGCTCTTGGGGGAGTTCCTACAATGAGCAGTTCTTC,CASSSWGSSYNEQFF
TRBV7-2,TRBD1,NA,TRBJ1-2,TGTGCCAGCAGCTTAGCGGTACCGGGACAGGGTGGCTACACCTTC,CASSLAVPGQGGYTF
TRBV9,TRBD2,NA,TRBJ2-6,TGTGCCAGCAGCCCGCAAGGGCGGGAGGACTCTGGGGCCAACGTCCTGACTTTC,CASSPQGREDSGANVLTF
TRBV6-2/TRBV6-3,NA,NA,TRBJ1-1,TGTGCCAGCAGTACGGTCGGACAGAGGGAAGCTTTCTTT,CASSTVGQREAFF
TRBV28,TRBD2,NA,TRBJ2-6,TGTGCCAGCAGCCCGGGGGGGAGCTCTGGGGCCAACGTCCTGACTTTC,CASSPGGSSGANVLTF
TRBV4-2,TRBD2,NA,TRBJ2-3,TGTGCCAGCAGCCAAGAGACTAGCGGCTTCGATACGCAGTATTTT,CASSQETSGFDTQYF
TRBV29-1,NA,few,TRBJ2-5,TGCAGCGTTGAAACCTATCGGGACGCTATTCACCGGGGGACCCAGTACTTC,CSVETYRDAIHRGTQYF